The T cell receptor (beta chain) under discussion was sequenced for a study of blood T cell repertoires in COVID-19. Study at large: Collection of acute and convalescent COVID-19 samples took place in the United States, Italy and Spain. The analysed material was cDNA or gDNA that came from T cells, B-cell-depleted T cells, or PBMCs.

In the authors' workflow: Amplified reference gene primers provided the basis for estimating nucleated cell counts. Profiling relied on immunoSEQ multiplex PCR, and the TCRdb table lists in-frame clones only, not all of them. D and trimming come from the DNA, and the V and J calls and clone size come from that table. There are under 200,000 clones in the sample; nearly 85% occur only once, and roughly 5% lies in the top ten. The sample consisted of peripheral blood. The TCR sequence derives from a woman aged 25 to 45 with acute or convalescent COVID-19.

The CDR3 region has the DNA TGTGCCATCAGTGTCGGGCACGTGGGGGCCGGCGGGGAGCTGTTTTTT. It specifies CAISVGHVGAGGELFF. The chain employs TRBV10-3 and TRBJ2-2; the D gene is possibly TRBD1 (6 bases). CDR1 and CDR2 (germline): ENHRY, SYGVKD. Trimming removed 4 bases from V and 7 bases from J, with 19 bases in between. The CDR3 runs to 16 residues.